The 5 T cell receptor beta chains below were found in one sample sequenced in a study of blood T cells in healthy people across ages. Combining a sample-barcoded 5' primer with a J-beta primer mix, a second PCR ran for roughly 6 to 12 cycles. TCRdb itself ran the 5' RACE reads through MiXCR, one entry per CDR3 protein. The repertoire holds 1.4 million to 1.5 million distinct CDR3 sequences, with around 42% as singletons. The sample taken for sequencing was blood. These receptors were obtained from a woman aged 18 to 35 in good health.

In its sample, this clonotype was seen once. This chain joins TRBV11-2 and TRBJ2-7, with D possibly being TRBD2 (5 bases). The J call may be incorrect, as the DNA end agrees better with TRBJ2-5. This CDR3 is 14 amino acids long. CDR1 is SGHAT and CDR2 is FQNNGV in the germline V gene. CDR3 amino acids: CASSLWERTETQYF. The CDR3 coding sequence is TGTGCCAGCAGCTTATGGGAGAGAACGGAGACCCAGTACTTC.

The chain combines TRBV6-5 with TRBJ2-1; 9 nucleotides agree with TRBD2. CDR3 size: 17 residues. In germline, CDR1 is MNHEY, CDR2 SVGAGI. Trimming took 0 bases from V and 4 from J; bases not matched to a gene: 7. CDR3 DNA sequence: TGTGCCAGCAGTTACTCAAGGCGGGAGGGCCATTACAATGAGCAGTTCTTC. It yields the protein CASSYSRREGHYNEQFF.

The genes are TRBV6-5 and TRBJ1-2, with TRBD1 matching over 7 bases. Looked up from germline, CDR1 is MNHEY and CDR2 is SVGAGI. With 2 bases clipped from V and 4 bases from J, the junction kept 10 bases outside the gene matches. The CDR3 totals 16 residues. CDR3 protein: CASSYAQGGSVYGYTF. CDR3 sequence (DNA): TGTGCCAGCAGTTACGCTCAGGGGGGATCGGTCTATGGCTACACCTTC.

There are a few counts of this clonotype. The junction shows a germline mismatch at one end, possibly a read error. The genes are TRBV7-7 and TRBJ2-3; TRBD1 aligns across 9 bases. Germline V gene data show CDR1 as SSHAT and CDR2 as FNYEAQ (reference sequence). The CDR3 runs to 14 residues. CDR3 region: CASSKGQGRDTQYF. The CDR3 region has the DNA TGTGCTAGCAGCAAGGGACAGGGAAGAGATACGCAGTATTTT.

This chain uses TRBV6-1 with TRBJ2-3, with D possibly matching TRBD1 (6 bases). V dropped 7 bases and J dropped 0 bases, with 20 bases sitting between them. This CDR3 comprises 17 residues. Germline-derived CDR1 and CDR2 are MNHNS and SASEGT. CDR3 amino acids: CASIGTYVASSTDTQYF. For the CDR3, the DNA is TGTGCCAGCATTGGGACATATGTTGCTTCTAGCACAGATACGCAGTATTTT.